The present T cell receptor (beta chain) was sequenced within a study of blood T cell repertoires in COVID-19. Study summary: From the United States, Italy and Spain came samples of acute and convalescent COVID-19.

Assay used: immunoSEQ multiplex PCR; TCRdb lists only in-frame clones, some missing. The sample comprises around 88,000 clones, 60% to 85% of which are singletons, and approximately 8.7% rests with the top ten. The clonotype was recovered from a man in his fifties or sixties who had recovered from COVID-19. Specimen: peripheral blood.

The CDR3 loop is CASSPTGEARRYTEAFF. DNA for the CDR3: TGTGCCAGCAGCCCGACAGGGGAAGCGAGGAGGTACACTGAAGCTTTCTTT. V and J are TRBV6-2 or TRBV6-3 and TRBJ1-1, with TRBD1 matching over 8 bases. The CDR3 loop spans 17 amino acids. Germline CDR1 reads MNHEY; CDR2 reads SVGEGT. Trimming at V came to 6 bases and at J to 3 bases, leaving 15 bases not matched to a gene.